This T cell receptor (beta chain) was captured by sequencing in a study of shared clonotypes between healthy human individuals. Worth noting for this clone: Its antigen is still unknown.

TCRdb's copy holds only in-frame clones and misses some; the assay was immunoSEQ multiplex PCR. The data show around 500,000 clones, approximately 81% seen once. Trimming left V 5 bases short and J 3 bases short, with 14 bases between. CDR3 length: 14 residues. Germline assignment: CDR1 MNHEY and CDR2 SMNVEV (reference sequence). Overall study results and limits: Blood was the sole source, and tissue repertoires probably differ.

The chain is built from TRBV27 and TRBJ2-7; D tentatively fits TRBD1 or TRBD2 (5 bases each). The clonotype comes from a woman aged 40 to 55 in good health. Some clones in this sample may be carry-over from other donors' samples. The sequenced sample was PBMCs. The CDR3 DNA reads TGTGCCAGCAGTGAGAGACCTGGGGGCTACGAGCAGTACTTC. Translating gives CASSERPGGYEQYF.